The 32 T cell receptor beta chains presented below share a single source sample, sequenced in a study of regulatory T cells in long-lasting Graves disease (dated by TCRdb to the early 2020s). The time point label of this sample denotes: newly diagnosed GD, antithyroid drugs for less than 3 months. For both TCR sequencing and RNA sequencing, RNA was extracted from PBMCs using TRIzol. Receptor libraries were prepared by multiplex PCR. Sequencing relied on an Illumina HiSeq 4000. iRepertoire HTBI primers and Arm-PCR amplification of CDR3 regions were used to construct TCR beta libraries. TCRdb reprocessed the public reads (quality trimming at Q25 with fastp, clone calling with MiXCR) and kept in-frame beta chains. Entries that share a CDR3 protein sequence are merged under the most common genes and DNA. Recorded for this sample are 300,000 to 400,000 distinct CDR3 sequences; approximately 15% of them occurred a single time. 30% of the sample is taken by the ten largest.

The same sample was also used in a study of T cells in Graves' hyperthyroidism and ophthalmopathy.

Sequences were derived from peripheral blood mononuclear cells (PBMCs), sampled at new diagnosis, from a patient treated with antithyroid drugs. These receptor sequences come from a man aged 35-49 years with Graves disease. Donor details come from another sample of the same person, matched by shared clones.

The rearrangement joins TRBV5-6 to TRBJ2-7, with D uncertain. V was cut by 5 bases and J by 10 bases, with 19 bases left in between. The CDR3 extends over 13 amino acids. Per germline, CDR1 SGHDT and CDR2 YYEEEE. CDR3 protein: CASSLIGESLQYF. CDR3 DNA: TGTGCCAGCAGTTTAATTGGGGAATCGTTACAGTACTTC.

This clonotype has more than one count but fewer than ten. J is TRBJ1-2 and V is TRBV25-1; no firm D call. The CDR3 totals 13 residues. CDR1 and CDR2 from the germline V gene are MGHDK and SYGVNS. The V and J ends lost 0 bases and 2 bases respectively, with 4 bases between them. CDR3: CASSEYKNYGYTF. The DNA of the CDR3 is TGTGCCAGCAGTGAATACAAAAACTATGGCTACACCTTC.

This clonotype was detected many times. The chain links TRBV5-1 to TRBJ1-2; perhaps TRBD1 as D (6 bases). The germline CDR1 and CDR2 sequences are SGHRS and YFSETQ. CDR3 length equals 15 residues. The V end was cut by 4 bases, the J end by 4 bases, with 17 bases between. CDR3 region: CASSEGTTGGYGYTF. CDR3 bases: TGCGCCAGCAGCGAAGGGACGACAGGAGGCTATGGCTACACCTTC.

The chain uses TRBV6-1 and TRBJ1-4, with 7 bases fitting TRBD1. V gave up 7 bases and J gave up 4 bases; unmatched junction bases: 6. Germline values: CDR1 MNHNS, CDR2 SASEGT. The CDR3 contains 14 residues. The CDR3 here is CASIPGQRNEKLFF. The CDR3 DNA is TGTGCCAGCATCCCGGGACAGCGTAATGAAAAACTGTTTTTT.

The chain has TRBV7-9 and TRBJ2-5, with 10 bases fitting TRBD2. The germline V gene encodes CDR1 SEHNR and CDR2 FQNEAQ (reference sequence). The CDR3 loop spans 17 amino acids. J gave up 5 bases and V 10 bases, and 19 bases lay outside the gene matches. The CDR3 here is CATRENSRTSGMETQYF. The CDR3 DNA sequence: TGTGCCACCAGAGAGAATAGTCGGACTAGCGGTATGGAGACCCAGTACTTC. Combining the CDR3 with reference TRBV7-9 and TRBJ2-5 gives the whole variable domain DTGVSQNPRHKITKRGQNVTFRCDPISEHNRLYWYRQTLGQGPEFLTYFQNEAQLEKSRLLSDRFSAERPKGSFSTLEIQRTEQGDSAMYLCATRENSRTSGMETQYFGPGTRLLVL.

This clonotype has just a few counts. This chain joins TRBV20-1 and TRBJ1-2; possible D gene TRBD1, 5 bases. V lost 3 bases and J lost 5, with 13 bases in between. This CDR3 is built from 13 residues. The V gene's germline CDR1 is DFQATT and CDR2 SNEGSKA (reference sequence). As DNA, the CDR3 is TGCAGTGCTAGTCTGGAGGAGGGGTATGGCTACACCTTC. It encodes CSASLEEGYGYTF.

In nucleotides, the CDR3 is TGTGCCAGCAGACAAACTAGCGGGGGGGCTTCGGATACGCAGTATTTT. It codes for CASRQTSGGASDTQYF. V is TRBV28 and J is TRBJ2-3, with TRBD2 matching over 13 bases. The germline V gene encodes CDR1 MDHEN and CDR2 SYDVKM. V shed 6 bases, J shed 6 bases, and the junction held 9 bases outside the gene matches. This CDR3 region has 16 residues.

Concerning this clonotype itself: A much bigger clone sits one base away, suggesting this may be a read error. V and J are TRBV6-9 and TRBJ2-7; D tentatively fits TRBD1 or TRBD2 (6 bases each). The CDR3 totals 15 residues. Germline V gene data show CDR1 as MNHGY and CDR2 as SVAAGI. Trimming pared 4 bases from V and 2 bases from J, leaving 15 bases between. The CDR3 nucleotides read TGTGCCAGCAGTTTAATAGGGGGGACCCCCTACGAGCAGTACTTC. Residues: CASSLIGGTPYEQYF.

This clonotype was recorded many times. The chain combines TRBV7-9 with TRBJ2-5; 7 nucleotides line up with TRBD2. The J segment lost 5 bases and the V segment lost 4 bases, leaving 4 bases of the junction unmatched. This CDR3 region has 13 residues. Germline loops: CDR1 SEHNR, CDR2 FQNEAQ (reference sequence). The CDR3 spells CASSSAGEETQYF. The CDR3 nucleotides are TGTGCCAGCAGCTCGGCGGGGGAGGAGACCCAGTACTTC.

This clonotype was seen repeatedly, ten times or more. The chain uses TRBV12-3 or TRBV12-4 and TRBJ1-5; D remains ambiguous. V was clipped by 6 bases and J by 0 bases, with 12 bases between them. The CDR3 is 15 residues long. The CDR3 loop is CASSRSYPSNQPQHF. CDR3 nucleotides: TGTGCCAGCAGCCGAAGTTACCCTAGCAATCAGCCCCAGCATTTT.

V gene TRBV11-2 combines with J gene TRBJ2-1; D is undetermined. From germline, CDR1 is SGHAT and CDR2 FQNNGV. V shed 7 bases and J shed 10 bases, with 14 bases lying between them. This CDR3 is 12 amino acids long. Here the CDR3 DNA reads TGTGCCAGCAAGAGAGGACCGTTCGAGCAGTTCTTC. Translation gives CASKRGPFEQFF.

This chain uses TRBV15 with TRBJ2-1, with TRBD1 as a possible D gene (6 bases). V was clipped by 0 bases and J by 11 bases, with 20 bases between them. The CDR3 consists of 16 residues. CDR1 LNHNV and CDR2 YYDKDF come from the germline V gene (reference sequence). Here the CDR3 DNA reads TGTGCCACCAGCAGAGACCGTCCTACCGGGACAAGAAAGCAGTTCTTC. As protein: CATSRDRPTGTRKQFF.

This clonotype showed up many times. The chain links TRBV11-3 to TRBJ2-5; tentatively, D is TRBD2 (5 bases). The CDR3 runs 15 residues. The V end lost 3 bases, the J end lost 0 bases, and 11 bases lay between the germline ends. Looked up from germline, CDR1 is SGHNT and CDR2 is YENEEA. The DNA of the CDR3 is TGTGCCAGCAGCTTCCAAACGGGATACCAAGAGACCCAGTACTTC. Translated: CASSFQTGYQETQYF.

This chain joins TRBV4-2 and TRBJ2-1, with 8 positions matching TRBD2. CDR1 and CDR2 from the germline V gene are LGHNA and YNFKEQ. Trimming at V came to 4 bases and at J to 0 bases, leaving 8 bases not matched to a gene. The CDR3 totals 17 residues. CDR3 protein: CASSPHVAGSSYNEQFF. In nucleotides, the CDR3 is TGTGCCAGCAGCCCCCATGTAGCGGGGAGCTCCTACAATGAGCAGTTCTTC.

This clonotype showed up many times. J is TRBJ2-2 and V is TRBV12-3 or TRBV12-4, with 10 bases identical to TRBD2. There are 14 residues in the CDR3. The trim removed 9 bases at V and 6 bases at J, leaving 7 bases unmatched. The CDR3 region has the DNA TGTGCCAGTAATAGCGGGGGGTCGGCCGGGGAGCTGTTTTTT. Its translation: CASNSGGSAGELFF.

This clonotype showed up many times. The V call is TRBV12-3 or TRBV12-4, the J call TRBJ1-1; D is possibly TRBD1 (5 bases). This CDR3 contains 14 residues. V was pared by 6 bases and J by 4 bases, with 15 bases between. In DNA form, the CDR3 reads TGTGCCAGCAGCCCGGGGGTCCGGAGCACTGAAGCTTTCTTT. Translating gives CASSPGVRSTEAFF.

Ten or more counts support this clonotype. J is TRBJ2-3 and V is TRBV29-1, with TRBD2 identical over 10 bases. CDR1 is SQVTM, CDR2 ANQGSEA, per germline. CDR3 size: 14 residues. The ends lost 3 bases at V and 1 base at J; junction bases unmatched: 1. The CDR3 reads CSVDGLAGTDTQYF. CDR3 in DNA: TGCAGCGTTGACGGACTAGCGGGCACAGATACGCAGTATTTT.

This clonotype was observed a few times. The rearrangement links TRBV4-2 to TRBJ2-1; D perhaps matches TRBD2 (6 bases). This CDR3 comprises 14 residues. The V and J ends lost 2 bases and 7 bases respectively, with 12 bases between them. Germline V lookup: CDR1 LGHNA, CDR2 YNFKEQ. CDR3 protein: CASSQPSGGNEQFF. The CDR3 bases are TGTGCCAGCAGCCAACCATCCGGGGGTAATGAGCAGTTCTTC.

This clonotype has more than one count but fewer than ten. This chain connects TRBV6-2 or TRBV6-3 to TRBJ1-5; D gene unclear. V was clipped by 5 bases and J by 6 bases, with 11 bases between them. The germline V gene encodes CDR1 MNHEY and CDR2 SVGEGT. The CDR3 loop spans 13 amino acids. CDR3 region: CASSRLSGQPQHF. CDR3 bases: TGTGCCAGCAGTCGTTTAAGTGGTCAGCCCCAGCATTTT.

V usage is TRBV20-1 and J usage is TRBJ2-1, with TRBD2 matching over 10 bases. This CDR3 is built from 15 residues. Germline V gene data show CDR1 as DFQATT and CDR2 as SNEGSKA (reference sequence). V shed 6 bases and J 7 bases; nucleotides not matched to a gene: 12. CDR3 coding DNA: TGCAGTGCGAACTCCGGGACTAGCGTTTCGAATGAGCAGTTCTTC. Translating gives CSANSGTSVSNEQFF.

The rearrangement uses TRBV10-3 and TRBJ1-2; no definite D call. Per germline, CDR1 ENHRY and CDR2 SYGVKD. There are 14 residues in the CDR3. Trimming removed 3 bases at V and 1 base at J, with 9 bases between. As DNA, the CDR3 is TGTGCCATCAGTGACAGAAACATTAACTATGGCTACACCTTC. Translation: CAISDRNINYGYTF.

This clonotype turned up a few times. The chain couples TRBV5-5 to TRBJ1-1; unclear D gene. From germline, CDR1 is SGHKS and CDR2 YYEKEE (reference sequence). This CDR3 region has 15 residues. Trimming pared 1 base from V and 0 bases from J, leaving 10 bases between. CDR3 DNA: TGTGCCAGCAGCTTGTTATGGGTCATGAACACTGAAGCTTTCTTT. Its protein product is CASSLLWVMNTEAFF.

This clonotype was detected many times. The rearrangement links TRBV5-1 to TRBJ2-7; the match to TRBD1 covers 7 bases. V was pared by 6 bases and J by 3 bases, with 0 bases of the junction left unmatched. The germline V gene encodes CDR1 SGHRS and CDR2 YFSETQ. This CDR3 region has 11 residues. The CDR3 sequence is CASTGGYEQYF. The CDR3 coding sequence is TGCGCCAGCACAGGGGGCTACGAGCAGTACTTC.

This clonotype was seen ten or more times. The V and J genes are TRBV5-1 and TRBJ1-1; unclear D gene. The CDR3 spans 14 residues. V was trimmed by 4 bases and J by 0 bases, leaving 10 bases between them. The germline V gene encodes CDR1 SGHRS and CDR2 YFSETQ. Here the CDR3 reads CASSRGSMNTEAFF. The CDR3 region has the DNA TGCGCCAGCAGCCGAGGGAGTATGAACACTGAAGCTTTCTTT.

This chain's CDR3 is CASSSSRWPFYYEQYF. The CDR3 coding sequence is TGTGCCAGCAGTTCATCTAGGTGGCCTTTCTACTACGAGCAGTACTTC. The rearrangement links TRBV12-3 or TRBV12-4 to TRBJ2-7; no firm D call. This CDR3 comprises 16 residues. The V gene lost 4 bases and the J gene lost 3 bases, with 19 bases spanning the gap.

Ten or more counts support this clonotype. This rearrangement joins TRBV7-2 to TRBJ2-7; TRBD2 agrees at 11 bases. V lost 6 bases to trimming and J lost 2 bases; unmatched junction nucleotides: 9. The CDR3 consists of 16 residues. Looked up from germline, CDR1 is SGHTA and CDR2 is FQGNSA. CDR3 coding DNA: TGTGCCAGCAGACCAACTAGCGGGGGCTCAACCTACGAGCAGTACTTC. Its translation: CASRPTSGGSTYEQYF.

The genes are TRBV6-5 and TRBJ2-7; TRBD1 aligns across 8 bases. Germline trimming cut 0 bases from V and 2 bases from J; bases unmatched to any gene: 3. The germline V gene has CDR1 MNHEY and CDR2 SVGAGI. The CDR3 is 15 amino acids. This chain's CDR3 is CASSYSSGGTYEQYF. The CDR3 DNA reads TGTGCCAGCAGTTACTCCTCAGGGGGCACCTACGAGCAGTACTTC.

This clonotype showed up just a few times. The J gene is TRBJ1-2, the V gene TRBV29-1; 10 nucleotides line up with TRBD1. CDR1 and CDR2 (germline): SQVTM, ANQGSEA. The CDR3 runs 13 residues. The junction had 5 bases not matched to a gene; V was cut back by 6 bases and J by 4 bases. The CDR3 DNA reads as TGCAGCGTGGTGACAGGGGGCGGCTATGGCTACACCTTC. Translated: CSVVTGGGYGYTF.

The V gene is TRBV4-2, the J gene TRBJ2-1, with TRBD1 as a possible D gene (6 bases). Judging by the DNA end, TRBJ2-5 fits better; the J call may be wrong. Germline V CDR1 and CDR2: LGHNA, YNFKEQ. This CDR3 has 15 amino acids. The chain's CDR3 is CASSQDRGLSETQYF. The CDR3, as DNA: TGTGCCAGCAGCCAAGATAGGGGGTTGTCAGAGACCCAGTACTTC.

The V gene is TRBV27, the J gene TRBJ2-2; D is perhaps TRBD1 (6 bases). V was trimmed by 4 bases and J by 0 bases, leaving 15 bases between them. Germline CDR1 MNHEY, CDR2 SMNVEV (reference sequence). The CDR3 runs to 17 residues. CDR3 sequence reads: CASSYPTGRSNTGELFF. DNA of the CDR3: TGTGCCAGCAGTTACCCCACAGGGCGCTCGAACACCGGGGAGCTGTTTTTT.

This clonotype has more than one count but fewer than ten. The gene calls are TRBV2 and TRBJ2-3; possibly TRBD2 for D (6 bases). The CDR3 consists of 15 residues. Trimming left V 3 bases short and J 3 bases short, with 13 bases between. Germline lookup yields CDR1 SNHLY and CDR2 FYNNEI. CDR3 in amino acids: CASSEEGFTTDTQYF. The CDR3 DNA follows: TGTGCCAGCAGTGAGGAGGGGTTTACGACAGATACGCAGTATTTT.

The chain is built from TRBV29-1 and TRBJ1-2; 9 bases agree with TRBD1. The CDR3 has 13 residues. Trimming cost V 2 bases and J 6 bases; bases outside gene matches: 4. Germline V lookup: CDR1 SQVTM, CDR2 ANQGSEA. The CDR3 sequence: CSVELGTGNGYTF. CDR3 bases: TGCAGCGTTGAATTAGGGACAGGGAATGGCTACACCTTC. Drawing the rest from reference TRBV29-1 and TRBJ1-2, the complete variable domain is SAVISQKPSRDICQRGTSLTIQCQVDSQVTMMFWYRQQPGQSLTLIATANQGSEATYESGFVIDKFPISRPNLTFSTLTVSNMSPEDSSIYLCSVELGTGNGYTFGSGTRLTVV.